Below, 8 T cell receptor beta chains from the same sample are listed, as sequenced in a study of CD8+CD57+ T cells in acquired aplastic anemia. Genomic DNA was employed as the template in profiling TCR beta VDJ and CDR3. TCRdb passed the reads through MiXCR, listing each CDR3 protein once. The table records 200,000 or so distinct CDR3 sequences, 64% of them present only once. The sequenced material came from sorted CD4+, CD8+, or CD8+CD57+ T cells (not recorded which) from PBMCs. These receptors were taken from a human donor with severe aplastic anemia or a healthy control (not recorded which).

The rearrangement uses TRBV5-1 and TRBJ1-1, with D perhaps TRBD1 (5 bases). The ends were cut back, 4 bases at V and 4 bases at J, with 20 bases in the middle. The CDR3 has 16 residues. Per germline, CDR1 SGHRS and CDR2 YFSETQ. In DNA, the CDR3 is TGCGCCAGCAGCCTGGGCCGGGGGTCTCCGGGCACTGAAGCTTTCTTT. Translating gives CASSLGRGSPGTEAFF.

V and J are TRBV2 and TRBJ1-5; the match to TRBD1 covers 7 bases. CDR1 and CDR2 (germline): SNHLY, FYNNEI. This CDR3 is 16 amino acids long. The J segment lost 3 bases and the V segment lost 6 bases, leaving 11 bases of the junction unmatched. CDR3: CASREQGLSFNQPQHF. The CDR3, as DNA: TGTGCCAGCAGGGAACAGGGGCTTAGTTTCAATCAGCCCCAGCATTTT. Full variable domain (remainder filled in from reference TRBV2 and TRBJ1-5): EPEVTQTPSHQVTQMGQEVILRCVPISNHLYFYWYRQILGQKVEFLVSFYNNEISEKSEIFDDQFSVERPDGSNFTLKIRSTKLEDSAMYFCASREQGLSFNQPQHFGDGTRLSIL.

This clonotype was seen repeatedly, ten times or more. This chain connects TRBV11-2 to TRBJ1-2, with D perhaps TRBD1 (5 bases). The CDR3 sequence is 15 residues long. The germline gives CDR1 SGHAT, CDR2 FQNNGV. Trimming shortened V by 1 base and J by 4 bases, and 13 bases separated the two germline ends. The CDR3 here is CASSLAAGGVYGYTF. In nucleotides, the CDR3 is TGTGCCAGCAGCTTAGCTGCCGGGGGGGTCTATGGCTACACCTTC. Using reference TRBV11-2 and TRBJ1-2 for the parts outside the CDR3, the full variable domain is EAGVAQSPRYKIIEKRQSVAFWCNPISGHATLYWYQQILGQGPKLLIQFQNNGVVDDSQLPKDRFSAERLKGVDSTLKIQPAKLEDSAVYLCASSLAAGGVYGYTFGSGTRLTVV.

The V gene is TRBV6-4, the J gene TRBJ1-1, with a weak D call TRBD1 (5 bases). This CDR3 is 15 amino acids long. Trimming removed 2 bases at V and 3 bases at J, with 13 bases between. Germline loops: CDR1 MRHNA, CDR2 SNTAGT. The CDR3 spells CASSDRDLQDTEAFF. The CDR3 bases are TGTGCCAGCAGTGACAGGGACCTGCAGGACACTGAAGCTTTCTTT.

CDR3 loop: CASSGYRGGSVISEAFF. CDR3 DNA: TGTGCCAGCAGTGGCTATCGTGGGGGTTCGGTTATCTCTGAAGCTTTCTTT. The rearrangement links TRBV2 to TRBJ1-1; maybe TRBD1 (5 bases). Germline assignment: CDR1 SNHLY and CDR2 FYNNEI. V was trimmed by 4 bases and J by 6 bases, leaving 24 bases between them. The CDR3 has 17 residues.

This rearrangement joins TRBV9 to TRBJ1-6, with unresolved D. CDR1 is SGDLS and CDR2 is YYNGEE in the germline V gene. There are 14 residues in the CDR3. V dropped 4 bases and J dropped 7 bases, with 12 bases sitting between them. The CDR3 is CASSIRRANSPLHF. The CDR3 nucleotides read TGTGCCAGCAGCATTCGGCGGGCGAATTCACCCCTCCACTTT.

The V and J genes are TRBV5-4 and TRBJ2-3; D unresolved. Germline loops: CDR1 SGHNT, CDR2 YYREEE (reference sequence). This CDR3 is 14 amino acids long. Trimming left V 3 bases short and J 4 bases short, with 12 bases between. The DNA of the CDR3 is TGTGCCAGCAGCTCACGCTTGGCGGCAGATACGCAGTATTTT. It codes for CASSSRLAADTQYF.

This clonotype was detected only a few times. The V gene is TRBV30, the J gene TRBJ1-5; weak D call: TRBD1 (6 bases). Trimming cost V 4 bases and J 4 bases, with 17 bases left between them. Germline V gene lookup returns CDR1 GTSNPN and CDR2 SVGIG (reference sequence). The CDR3 is 15 amino acids. CDR3 sequence reads: CAWIPTTGNNQPQHF. The CDR3 DNA reads TGTGCCTGGATCCCTACGACAGGTAATAATCAGCCCCAGCATTTT.